The 17 T cell receptor beta chains below were found in one sample sequenced in a study of response to subunit inactivated influenza vaccine. A single record per CDR3 protein comes from TCRdb applying MiXCR to the RT-PCR reads. The sample contains some 800,000 distinct CDR3 sequences, about 20% of which appear only once. This specimen was PBMCs from blood, taken roughly 5 days after vaccination. These receptors were taken from a man aged 50-60 years who received an inactivated influenza vaccine.

V gene TRBV20-1 combines with J gene TRBJ1-6; 12 bases are shared with TRBD1. The V gene's germline CDR1 is DFQATT and CDR2 SNEGSKA (reference sequence). The CDR3 totals 16 residues. The ends lost 6 bases at V and 4 bases at J; junction bases unmatched: 7. In nucleotides, the CDR3 is TGCAGTGCAGAAGGGACAGGGGGCAGGTATAATTCACCCCTCCACTTT. This translates into CSAEGTGGRYNSPLHF.

Many counts were recorded for this clonotype. V gene TRBV6-2 or TRBV6-3 combines with J gene TRBJ2-2; unclear D gene. V was cut by 5 bases and J by 3 bases, with 10 bases left in between. This CDR3 contains 14 residues. From germline, CDR1 is MNHEY and CDR2 SVGEGT. CDR3 region: CASSRLLDTGELFF. The CDR3 DNA is TGTGCCAGCAGTCGCCTATTGGACACCGGGGAGCTGTTTTTT.

The rearrangement joins TRBV29-1 to TRBJ2-5, with TRBD2 matching over 11 bases. Germline CDR1 SQVTM, CDR2 ANQGSEA. V shed 4 bases, J shed 5 bases, and the junction held 6 bases outside the gene matches. The CDR3 extends over 14 amino acids. CDR3 DNA sequence: TGCAGCGTTGTAGGGACTAGCGGACCGGAGACCCAGTACTTC. Translated, it gives CSVVGTSGPETQYF.

Only a few counts were recorded for this clonotype. The rearrangement uses TRBV20-1 and TRBJ2-7, with D unclear. This CDR3 has 16 amino acids. Germline-derived CDR1 and CDR2 are DFQATT and SNEGSKA (reference sequence). The V and J ends lost 5 bases and 0 bases respectively, with 20 bases between them. CDR3 DNA: TGCAGTGCTGAATTTATTCCAAGGGTGGGCTCCTACGAGCAGTACTTC. Protein sequence: CSAEFIPRVGSYEQYF.

At least ten counts were recorded for this clonotype. The chain uses TRBV29-1 and TRBJ2-2, with a tentative D call TRBD2 (5 bases). The V and J ends lost 6 bases and 6 bases respectively, with 8 bases between them. The CDR3 sequence is 11 residues long. Germline CDR1 is SQVTM and CDR2 is ANQGSEA. CDR3 amino acids: CSVLGSGELFF. DNA of the CDR3: TGCAGCGTACTAGGGTCCGGGGAGCTGTTTTTT.

The rearrangement links TRBV20-1 to TRBJ1-1; perhaps TRBD1 as D (6 bases). From germline, CDR1 is DFQATT and CDR2 SNEGSKA (reference sequence). The CDR3 length is 14 residues. Trimming pared 0 bases from V and 1 base from J, leaving 9 bases between. The DNA of the CDR3 is TGCAGTGCTAGAGAGGGGGGCGCGAACACTGAAGCTTTCTTT. Translating gives CSAREGGANTEAFF.

Comments on this clonotype: A read error may be the cause here, since a much bigger clone is one base away. The gene calls are TRBV30 and TRBJ2-7; D may be TRBD2 (5 bases). V was cut by 1 base and J by 9 bases, with 13 bases left in between. Looked up from germline, CDR1 is GTSNPN and CDR2 is SVGIG (reference sequence). CDR3 length equals 12 residues. The DNA for the CDR3 is TGTGCCTGGAGTGGTGGGAGCTACATGCAGTACTTC. This translates into CAWSGGSYMQYF.

V usage is TRBV21-1 and J usage is TRBJ2-1; TRBD2, the table's D call, lacks a check against the DNA. TRBV21-1 is classified as a pseudogene. The CDR3 is made up of 14 amino acids. The CDR3 DNA follows: TGTGCCAGCAGTAGCGGTCTGGACGGGAGAGAGCAGTTCTTC. Protein product: CASSSGLDGREQFF.

This clonotype occurred a few times. This chain connects TRBV5-1 to TRBJ2-2; tentatively, D is TRBD1 (6 bases). The CDR3 length is 15 residues. The germline gives CDR1 SGHRS, CDR2 YFSETQ. The ends were cut back, 4 bases at V and 4 bases at J, with 14 bases in the middle. CDR3: CASSLQGSGTGELFF. In DNA form, the CDR3 reads TGCGCCAGCAGCCTACAGGGCTCGGGCACCGGGGAGCTGTTTTTT.

This clonotype was picked up a small number of times. The rearrangement joins TRBV20-1 to TRBJ2-5; 14 nucleotides match TRBD2. Germline trimming cut 0 bases from V and 6 bases from J; bases unmatched to any gene: 3. The CDR3 runs 15 residues. In germline, CDR1 is DFQATT, CDR2 SNEGSKA (reference sequence). The CDR3 protein is CSARDGTSGGQTQYF. In nucleotides, the CDR3 is TGCAGTGCTAGAGACGGGACTAGCGGGGGCCAGACCCAGTACTTC.

In this sample, this clonotype turned up a few times. The CDR3 reads CAKPGTAYNQPQHF. DNA for the CDR3: TGTGCCAAGCCCGGGACAGCCTACAATCAGCCCCAGCATTTT. The chain links TRBV19 to TRBJ1-5; 7 bases fit TRBD1. The CDR3 has 14 residues. V gave up 10 bases and J gave up 3 bases; unmatched junction bases: 9. Per germline, CDR1 LNHDA and CDR2 SQIVND (reference sequence).

This clonotype was detected a few times. The CDR3 reads CAGGIGGFREQFF. The CDR3, as DNA: TGTGCCGGGGGGATCGGGGGGTTCAGGGAGCAGTTCTTC. The gene calls are TRBV7-2 and TRBJ2-1; 7 nucleotides align to TRBD2. J was trimmed by 10 bases and V by 11 bases; bases with no gene match: 14. Germline values: CDR1 SGHTA, CDR2 FQGNSA. The CDR3 sequence is 13 residues long.

The V call is TRBV15, the J call TRBJ2-5; TRBD1 matches 9 bases. CDR3 length: 17 residues. V gave up 2 bases and J gave up 3 bases; unmatched junction bases: 10. Germline V gene sequence: CDR1 LNHNV, CDR2 YYDKDF (reference sequence). The CDR3: CATSRLDFGTGKETQYF. CDR3 nucleotides: TGTGCCACCAGCAGACTAGACTTCGGGACAGGGAAAGAGACCCAGTACTTC.

In this sample, this clonotype turned up a few times. The V gene is TRBV11-2, the J gene TRBJ2-3; TRBD1 agrees at 9 bases. The trim removed 3 bases at V and 6 bases at J, leaving 10 bases unmatched. The germline CDR1 and CDR2 sequences are SGHAT and FQNNGV. The CDR3 length is 16 residues. The CDR3 nucleotides read TGTGCCAGCAGCTTTAAAACAGGGGGCTTGGCGGATACGCAGTATTTT. This translates into CASSFKTGGLADTQYF.

The rearrangement links TRBV11-1 to TRBJ2-1; D is perhaps TRBD1 (5 bases). Germline V CDR1 and CDR2: SGHAT, FQDESV (reference sequence). This CDR3 is built from 10 residues. V lost 8 bases, J lost 10 bases, and 9 bases lay in between. CDR3 nucleotides: TGTGCCAGCGCGGACACAGAGCAGTTCTTC. This gives the protein CASADTEQFF.

The sample holds a few counts of this clonotype. The chain couples TRBV18 to TRBJ2-6, with D possibly matching TRBD2 (5 bases). This CDR3 has 15 amino acids. V lost 3 bases, J lost 0 bases, and 6 bases lay in between. Germline assignment: CDR1 KGHSH and CDR2 LQKENI. For the CDR3, the DNA is TGTGCCAGCTCACCCGGACTCTCTGGGGCCAACGTCCTGACTTTC. Encoded protein: CASSPGLSGANVLTF.

The chain uses TRBV5-4 and TRBJ2-1, with D possibly being TRBD1 or TRBD2 (5 bases each). V was clipped by 6 bases and J by 0 bases, with 13 bases between them. Germline V CDR1 and CDR2: SGHNT, YYREEE (reference sequence). This CDR3 is built from 15 residues. The CDR3 spells CASTSGPDSYNEQFF. The DNA for the CDR3 is TGTGCCAGCACCTCGGGGCCAGACTCCTACAATGAGCAGTTCTTC.